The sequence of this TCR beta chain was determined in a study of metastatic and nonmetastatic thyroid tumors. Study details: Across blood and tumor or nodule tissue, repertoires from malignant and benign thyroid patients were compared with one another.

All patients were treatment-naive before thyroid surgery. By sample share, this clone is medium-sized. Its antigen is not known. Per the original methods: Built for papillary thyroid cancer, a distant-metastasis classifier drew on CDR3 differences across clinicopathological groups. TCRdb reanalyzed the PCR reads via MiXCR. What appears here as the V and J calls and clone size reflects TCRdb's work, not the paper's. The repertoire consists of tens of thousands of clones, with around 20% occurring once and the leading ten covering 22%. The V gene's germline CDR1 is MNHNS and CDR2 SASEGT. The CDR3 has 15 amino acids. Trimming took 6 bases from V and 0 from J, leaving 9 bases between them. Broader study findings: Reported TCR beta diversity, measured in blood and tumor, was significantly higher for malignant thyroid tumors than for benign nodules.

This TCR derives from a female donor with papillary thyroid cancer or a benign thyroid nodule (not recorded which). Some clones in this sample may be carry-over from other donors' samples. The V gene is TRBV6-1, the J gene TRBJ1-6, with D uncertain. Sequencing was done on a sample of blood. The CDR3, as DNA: TGTGCCAGCAGAGACTTAAGCTCCTATAATTCACCCCTCCACTTT. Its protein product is CASRDLSSYNSPLHF.